Listed below are T cell receptor beta chains from one sample, sequenced in a study of monozygotic twins with inflammatory bowel disease. TCRdb reprocessed the 5' RACE reads, keeping one entry per CDR3 protein, no DNA. The sample table includes about 160,000 distinct CDR3 sequences. The sample consisted of blood. The receptors originated from a human donor with ulcerative colitis or Crohn's disease, or a healthy co-twin of an affected twin (not recorded which). The CDR3 runs from the conserved cysteine through the conserved F or W.

cdr3_aa | j_call | v_call
CSVEPQVRNTEAFF | TRBJ1-1 | TRBV29-1
CASSYWRGGAGDTQYF | TRBJ2-3 | TRBV6-5
CASSVGGPTYGYTF | TRBJ1-2 | TRBV9
CASSQDSTISSGGNSYEQYF | TRBJ2-7 | TRBV14
CASSQDRLPRAEAFF | TRBJ1-1 | TRBV4-3
CAWRTGGGDGYTF | TRBJ1-2 | TRBV30
CASSLMTGMNTEAFF | TRBJ1-1 | TRBV5-1
CASSVGQAYNSPLHF | TRBJ1-6 | TRBV19
CASSLFQGYTGELFF | TRBJ2-2 | TRBV28
CSVGSGRGYEQYF | TRBJ2-7 | TRBV29-1
CASSFAGYEQFF | TRBJ2-1 | TRBV5-6
CSATGNSNTEAFF | TRBJ1-1 | TRBV20-1
CASSLALYEQYF | TRBJ2-7 | TRBV12-3/TRBV12-4
CASSLARGFTEAFF | TRBJ1-1 | TRBV12-3/TRBV12-4
CASRKTEGGANEKLFF | TRBJ1-4 | TRBV6-1
CASRQTGTGEYNEQFF | TRBJ2-1 | TRBV5-1
CASSSTSAYNEQFF | TRBJ2-1 | TRBV18
CSVDETSGRAGETQYF | TRBJ2-5 | TRBV29-1
CSVATAGVRLAPADTQYF | TRBJ2-3 | TRBV29-1
CSARKTTSGDIQYF | TRBJ2-4 | TRBV20-1
CASSSPGTAEYNEQFF | TRBJ2-1 | TRBV5-1
CASSLGNNEKLFF | TRBJ1-4 | TRBV3-1